Listed below are T cell receptor beta chains from one sample, sequenced in a study of cytomegalovirus exposure and HLA in healthy donors. Only in-frame clones appear in the TCRdb table, and some are missing; sequencing was by immunoSEQ multiplex PCR. The sample shows around 160,000 clones, 60% to 80% of them seen only once. What was sequenced was PBMCs. All receptors come from a woman aged 40 to 50 in good health and CMV-seropositive. The CDR3 runs from the conserved cysteine through the conserved F or W. The D gene is left open where the match is weak. Rows may omit the clone size; those that give it use once, few, many or a size class.

d_call	v_call	j_call	clone_size	cdr3_aa	cdr3_nt
TRBD2	TRBV10-3	TRBJ2-3	.	CAISGTSGGRDTQYF	TGTGCCATCAGTGGAACTAGCGGGGGGAGAGATACGCAGTATTTT
TRBD2	TRBV25-1	TRBJ2-3	.	CASSRGDGYTDTQYF	TGTGCCAGCAGTCGGGGGGACGGGTACACAGATACGCAGTATTTT
TRBD2	TRBV30	TRBJ2-1	.	CAWSVMRGRNEQFF	TGTGCCTGGAGTGTAATGCGGGGGAGGAATGAGCAGTTCTTC
TRBD1	TRBV4-1	TRBJ1-4	.	CASSRGGQADLVTNEKLFF	TGCGCCAGCAGCCGAGGGGGACAGGCGGATTTGGTAACTAATGAAAAACTGTTTTTT
.	TRBV19	TRBJ1-5	.	CASRSQGNQPQHF	TGTGCCAGTAGGTCCCAGGGAAATCAGCCCCAGCATTTT
.	TRBV6-1	TRBJ2-4	.	CASSEASGRSKNIQYF	TGTGCCAGCAGTGAAGCGTCGGGGAGGTCCAAAAACATTCAGTACTTC
TRBD1	TRBV12-5	TRBJ2-7	once	CASGLPGQTYEQYF	TGTGCTAGTGGTTTGCCGGGACAGACATACGAGCAGTACTTC
.	TRBV7-6	TRBJ2-3	few	CASSLRGRGNSDTQYF	TGTGCCAGCAGCTTACGGGGCAGGGGTAATTCAGATACGCAGTATTTT
TRBD1	TRBV7-2	TRBJ2-3	.	CASSLGLGRGPSGDTQYF	TGTGCCAGCAGCTTAGGTCTCGGAAGGGGGCCGTCGGGAGATACGCAGTATTTT
TRBD1	TRBV2	TRBJ2-3	.	CASRTGGSDTQYF	TGTGCCAGCCGGACAGGGGGGTCAGATACGCAGTATTTT
.	TRBV6-1	TRBJ1-2	.	CASSIYRERYTF	TGTGCCAGCAGTATTTACAGGGAACGCTACACCTTC
TRBD2	TRBV5-4	TRBJ2-1	.	CASSRTSGLSLGNEQFF	TGTGCCAGCAGCCGGACTAGCGGGCTTTCTCTTGGGAATGAGCAGTTCTTC
TRBD1	TRBV19	TRBJ1-4	.	CASRAKPGQGEKLFF	TGTGCCAGTAGGGCTAAACCGGGACAGGGAGAAAAACTGTTTTTT
.	TRBV6-6	TRBJ1-6	.	CASRYQGLYSPLHF	TGTGCCAGCAGATACCAGGGATTGTATTCACCCCTCCACTTT
.	TRBV19	TRBJ1-5	.	CASKPGSGQPQHF	TGTGCCAGTAAACCAGGGTCGGGTCAGCCCCAGCATTTT